This T cell receptor beta chain was captured by sequencing in a study of blood T cells in healthy people across ages. This CDR3 has 14 amino acids. Germline V CDR1 and CDR2: SGDLS, YYNGEE. Deletions cut 3 bases from V and 9 bases from J, with 18 bases between. Combining a sample-barcoded 5' primer with a J-beta primer mix, a second PCR ran for roughly 6 to 12 cycles. MiXCR was run by TCRdb on the 5' RACE reads, yielding one entry per CDR3 protein. The sample has 1,800,000 or so distinct CDR3 sequences; roughly 43% are singletons. Sequencing used blood. The chain is built from TRBV9 and TRBJ1-2, with D tentatively TRBD1 (5 bases). The origin of this receptor is a human donor in good health. This CDR3 reads CASSDREGQRRYTF. The CDR3 region has the DNA TGTGCCAGCAGCGACCGGGAGGGGCAACGGCGCTACACCTTC.